Following are 3 T cell receptor beta chains from one sample sequenced in a study of CD8+ T cells in alopecia areata. Isolated RNA was reverse transcribed into cDNA used as the sequencing template. Repertoires were generated with immunoSEQ multiplex PCR, while TCRdb's copy carries only in-frame clones and drops some. The sample consists of approximately 140,000 clones, approximately 85% of them appearing once. Specified treatment: oral pan-JAK inhibitor, 5-10 mg twice daily. The source material was CD8+ T cells sorted from blood, sampled at week 4, from a patient treated with tofacitinib. All receptors derive from a human donor with alopecia areata.

This rearrangement joins TRBV7-9 to TRBJ2-3, with D perhaps given as TRBD1 or TRBD2 (5 bases each). Germline V CDR1 and CDR2: SEHNR, FQNEAQ (reference sequence). V lost 1 base to trimming and J lost 3 bases, with 5 bases between them. The CDR3 runs to 13 residues. The CDR3 loop reads CASSLGGTDTQYF. CDR3 sequence (DNA): TGTGCCAGCAGCTTAGGGGGGACAGATACGCAGTATTTT.

This chain joins TRBV5-4 and TRBJ1-2; 8 bases fit TRBD1. V lost 1 base, J lost 6 bases, and 11 bases stayed unmatched. In germline, CDR1 is SGHNT, CDR2 YYREEE (reference sequence). The CDR3 extends over 16 amino acids. CDR3 in amino acids: CASSLLGTGGYDGYTF. As DNA, the CDR3 is TGTGCCAGCAGCTTGTTAGGTACAGGGGGTTACGATGGCTACACCTTC.

The chain combines TRBV19 with TRBJ1-6, with unresolved D. Trimming removed 7 bases at V and 7 bases at J, with 8 bases between. In germline, CDR1 is LNHDA, CDR2 SQIVND (reference sequence). This CDR3 is built from 12 residues. The CDR3 DNA reads as TGTGCCAGTACGTACGGGAATTCACCCCTCCACTTT. It codes for CASTYGNSPLHF.